Included here is one T cell receptor (beta chain) sequence, with context. The antigen is undetermined. The PCR contained 60 Vbeta and 13 Jbeta primers. The assay was immunoSEQ multiplex PCR, and TCRdb's table has in-frame clones only and misses some. The sample carries more than 140,000 clones, 55% to 70% recorded once. These data originate in a study of cytomegalovirus exposure and HLA in healthy donors. General observations from the study: The study carried out a later analysis of TCR beta sequences. It associated some 18,000 of them with specific HLA alleles at a false discovery rate of 0.05.

CDR1 is SGHAT, CDR2 FQNNGV, per germline. This CDR3 region has 15 residues. The ends were cut back, 1 base at V and 4 bases at J, with 11 bases in the middle. The sample taken for sequencing was PBMCs. V is TRBV11-2 and J is TRBJ1-3; D is unclear. The clonotype comes from a woman between 25 and 40 years old in good health and CMV-seropositive. The CDR3 region has the DNA TGTGCCAGCAGCTTAGTGAGTGTCGAAGGAAACACCATATATTTT. Protein product: CASSLVSVEGNTIYF.